This TCR beta chain was identified during a study of T cell changes during pregnancy in multiple sclerosis. V shed 0 bases, J shed 3 bases, and the junction held 2 bases outside the gene matches. Germline CDR1 is SGDLS and CDR2 is YYNGEE. This CDR3 is 15 amino acids long. Generated by immunoSEQ multiplex PCR, the TCRdb table keeps only in-frame clones and is missing some. The table has over 50,000 clones, approximately 90% seen once. V and J are TRBV9 and TRBJ2-2; 7 bases agree with TRBD1. This TCR derives from a human donor whose cells served as feeder cells for cultures in a pregnancy study. The material sequenced was peripheral blood from another person, used as feeder cells. The CDR3 DNA sequence: TGTGCCAGCAGCGTAGGACAGGGAGACACCGGGGAGCTGTTTTTT. This encodes CASSVGQGDTGELFF.